The 13 T cell receptor beta chains reported below all come from one sample, sequenced in a study of T cell repertoires in cytomegalovirus infection. Each CDR3 protein gets one entry after TCRdb re-called the reads with MiXCR. This sample has 500,000 to 600,000 distinct CDR3 sequences; more than 15% occur once, and the top ten carry approximately 24%. Sample: CD8+ T cells from PBMCs. The origin of the receptors is a human donor in good health (CMV status not recorded). Some clones in this sample may be carry-over from other donors' samples.

This clonotype was detected a few times. This chain links TRBV14 with TRBJ1-1; a possible D gene is TRBD1 (5 bases). The germline V and J ends were trimmed by 2 bases and 6 bases, with 7 bases remaining between them. CDR3 length: 12 residues. Germline V gives CDR1 SGHDN, CDR2 FVKESK. CDR3 protein: CASSQRQPEAFF. The CDR3 DNA sequence: TGTGCCAGCAGCCAACGACAGCCTGAAGCTTTCTTT.

At least ten counts were recorded for this clonotype. This chain uses TRBV7-2 with TRBJ1-4; D is undetermined. The CDR3 runs to 17 residues. Trimming took 5 bases from V and 8 from J, leaving 24 bases between them. Looked up from germline, CDR1 is SGHTA and CDR2 is FQGNSA. The CDR3: CASSQRNGNPLREKLFF. The CDR3 nucleotides read TGTGCCAGCAGCCAACGAAACGGGAACCCGCTCAGAGAAAAACTGTTTTTT. Full variable domain (missing parts from reference TRBV7-2 and TRBJ1-4): GAGVSQSPSNKVTEKGKDVELRCDPISGHTALYWYRQSLGQGLEFLIYFQGNSAPDKSGLPSDRFSAERTGGSVSTLTIQRTQQEDSAVYLCASSQRNGNPLREKLFFGSGTQLSVL.

The CDR3 nucleotides are TGTGCCAGCAGTCCGACAGGGCTGAAGACTAACTATGGCTACACCTTC. Residues: CASSPTGLKTNYGYTF. The V and J genes are TRBV12-3 or TRBV12-4 and TRBJ1-2; 7 nucleotides agree with TRBD1. Unmatched junction bases numbered 9, after V lost 5 bases and J lost 0 bases. CDR3 length: 16 residues.

At least ten counts were recorded for this clonotype. The DNA of the CDR3 is TGTGCCAGCAGTTACGTAGGGGCAGGAGAAAGATCGGATACGCAGTATTTT. It specifies CASSYVGAGERSDTQYF. The chain joins TRBV6-5 to TRBJ2-3, with D possibly matching TRBD1 (5 bases). Germline V CDR1 and CDR2: MNHEY, SVGAGI. This CDR3 has 17 residues. Trimming removed 2 bases at V and 6 bases at J, with 21 bases between.

This clonotype appeared a few times. The V and J genes are TRBV12-3 or TRBV12-4 and TRBJ2-1, with D perhaps TRBD1 or TRBD2 (6 bases each). There are 14 residues in the CDR3. V was cut by 10 bases and J by 5 bases, with 18 bases left in between. CDR3 coding DNA: TGTGCCACCCCTCGGGGGCCGGCCGACAATGAGCAGTTCTTC. Amino acid sequence: CATPRGPADNEQFF.

This clonotype was seen a handful of times. The J gene is TRBJ2-5, the V gene TRBV5-6; 9 bases match TRBD1. Germline values: CDR1 SGHDT, CDR2 YYEEEE. With 3 bases clipped from V and 4 bases from J, the junction kept 7 bases outside the gene matches. The CDR3 sequence is 15 residues long. DNA of the CDR3: TGTGCCAGCAGCTCACCCGAGGACAGGGGAGAGACCCAGTACTTC. Its translation is CASSSPEDRGETQYF.

This clonotype was seen many times. The chain is built from TRBV24-1 and TRBJ2-5; D gene ambiguous. The CDR3 has 13 residues. Germline-derived CDR1 and CDR2 are KGHDR and SFDVKD. V gave up 3 bases and J gave up 7 bases, with 11 bases separating them. The DNA for the CDR3 is TGTGCCACCAGTGATCCTATGAGTGTGACCCAGTACTTC. As protein: CATSDPMSVTQYF.

Note on this clonotype: Since the CDR3 does not end with the conserved phenylalanine or tryptophan, this likely comes from a read error. The chain carries TRBV7-8 and TRBJ2-1; a weak D match, TRBD1 (6 bases). Germline CDR1 reads SGHVS; CDR2 reads FQNEAQ. V dropped 4 bases and J dropped 5 bases, with 15 bases sitting between them. This CDR3 contains 15 residues. Here the CDR3 DNA reads TGTGCCAGCAGCTACCGGGACACAGGCGACAATGAGCAGTTCTTA. It yields the protein CASSYRDTGDNEQFL.

The chain is built from TRBV13 and TRBJ2-7; unclear D gene. Germline CDR1 reads PRHDT; CDR2 reads FYEKMQ (reference sequence). The CDR3 runs to 13 residues. V lost 8 bases to trimming and J lost 0 bases, with 11 bases between them. CDR3 sequence: CASRLENSYEQYF. CDR3 bases: TGTGCCAGCCGTCTTGAGAACTCCTACGAGCAGTACTTC.

The rearrangement uses TRBV9 and TRBJ2-7, with D possibly being TRBD2 (6 bases). The CDR3 totals 15 residues. With 2 bases removed from V and 6 bases from J, the gap between germline ends came to 18 bases. Germline CDR1 is SGDLS and CDR2 is YYNGEE. CDR3: CASSVYSAGLLEQYF. In DNA form, the CDR3 reads TGTGCCAGCAGCGTCTACTCGGCGGGACTCCTCGAGCAGTACTTC.

This clonotype was seen at least ten times. The chain employs TRBV7-9 and TRBJ1-1; 8 bases align to TRBD1. Per germline, CDR1 SEHNR and CDR2 FQNEAQ (reference sequence). This CDR3 comprises 12 residues. V shed 5 bases and J 7 bases; nucleotides not matched to a gene: 3. The CDR3 is CASSPGGGEAFF. CDR3 sequence (DNA): TGTGCCAGCAGCCCAGGGGGCGGTGAAGCTTTCTTT.

This clonotype was detected many times. The chain has TRBV9 and TRBJ1-6, with 11 bases aligning to TRBD1. Germline V gene lookup returns CDR1 SGDLS and CDR2 YYNGEE. V lost 3 bases and J lost 10; bases outside the gene matches: 3. The CDR3 consists of 14 residues. The CDR3 coding sequence is TGTGCCAGCAGCGGAGGGACAGGGGGATCACCCCTCCACTTT. Its protein is CASSGGTGGSPLHF.

The rearrangement joins TRBV6-2 or TRBV6-3 to TRBJ1-2, with D possibly matching TRBD1 (5 bases). V was trimmed by 4 bases and J by 3 bases, leaving 21 bases between them. This CDR3 spans 17 amino acids. The germline CDR1 and CDR2 sequences are MNHEY and SVGEGT. CDR3 bases: TGTGCCAGCAGTTCTTTCCTGCCAGGAAGGGGCGACTATGGCTACACCTTC. Translation gives CASSSFLPGRGDYGYTF.